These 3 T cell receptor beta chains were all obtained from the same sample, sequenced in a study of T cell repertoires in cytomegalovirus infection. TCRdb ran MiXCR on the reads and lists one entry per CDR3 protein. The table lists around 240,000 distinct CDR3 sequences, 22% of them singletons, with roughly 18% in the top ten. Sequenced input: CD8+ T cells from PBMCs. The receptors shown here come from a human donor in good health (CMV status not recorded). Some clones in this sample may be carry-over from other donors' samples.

The CDR3 sequence is CASSWGGLGTEAFF. In nucleotides, the CDR3 is TGTGCCAGCAGCTGGGGGGGGCTAGGGACTGAAGCTTTCTTT. This rearrangement joins TRBV7-8 to TRBJ1-1; D is possibly TRBD1 (6 bases). The CDR3 runs to 14 residues. V lost 4 bases, J lost 5 bases, and 14 bases lay in between. Looked up from germline, CDR1 is SGHVS and CDR2 is FQNEAQ.

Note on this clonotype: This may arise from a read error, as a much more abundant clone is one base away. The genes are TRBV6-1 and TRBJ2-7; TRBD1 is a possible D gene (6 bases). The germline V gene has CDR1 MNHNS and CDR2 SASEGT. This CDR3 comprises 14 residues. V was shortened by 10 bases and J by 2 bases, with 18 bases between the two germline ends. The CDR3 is CANISRDNAYEQYF. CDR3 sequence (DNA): TGTGCCAACATCAGCCGGGACAACGCCTACGAGCAGTACTTC.

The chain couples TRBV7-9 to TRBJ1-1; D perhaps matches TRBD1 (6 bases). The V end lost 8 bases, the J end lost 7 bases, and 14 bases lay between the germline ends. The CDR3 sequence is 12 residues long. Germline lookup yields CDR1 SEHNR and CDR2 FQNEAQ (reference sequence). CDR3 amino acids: CASRWGTYEAFF. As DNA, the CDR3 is TGTGCCAGCCGGTGGGGGACATATGAAGCTTTCTTT. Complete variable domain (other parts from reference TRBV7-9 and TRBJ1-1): DTGVSQNPRHKITKRGQNVTFRCDPISEHNRLYWYRQTLGQGPEFLTYFQNEAQLEKSRLLSDRFSAERPKGSFSTLEIQRTEQGDSAMYLCASRWGTYEAFFGQGTRLTVV.